These T cell receptor beta chains were read from a single sample in a study of identical twins. One entry per CDR3 protein results from TCRdb running MiXCR on the 5' RACE reads. Of a few hundred thousand distinct CDR3 sequences listed, about 18% were seen once; the top ten hold roughly 12%. The sequenced material came from naive T cells sorted from blood. These receptors were obtained from a man aged 45-65 years in good health. The CDR3 runs from the conserved cysteine through the conserved F or W. A D gene is named only where the DNA matches it firmly. Clone size is given for some rows only: seen once, a few or many times, or a class if the clone is expanded.

d_call: .; clone_size: many; j_call: TRBJ2-1; v_call: TRBV2; cdr3_nt: TGTGCCAAACTCGTCCAGGGAGGCAATGAGCAGTTCTTC; cdr3_aa: CAKLVQGGNEQFF
d_call: .; clone_size: many; j_call: TRBJ1-6; v_call: TRBV4-2; cdr3_nt: TGTGCCAGCAGCCAAGAATATTCAGGGGCAAATTCACCCCTCCACTTT; cdr3_aa: CASSQEYSGANSPLHF
d_call: .; clone_size: many; j_call: TRBJ2-5; v_call: TRBV29-1; cdr3_nt: TGCAGCGTTGAAGATTGGGAAAGTTCCTTGGGGGAGACCCAGTACTTC; cdr3_aa: CSVEDWESSLGETQYF
d_call: TRBD2; clone_size: .; j_call: TRBJ2-7; v_call: TRBV6-1; cdr3_nt: TGTGCCAGCAGTCCTGATCTAGCGGGACCCACCTACGAGCAGTACTTC; cdr3_aa: CASSPDLAGPTYEQYF
d_call: TRBD2; clone_size: .; j_call: TRBJ2-3; v_call: TRBV5-6; cdr3_nt: TGTGCCAGCAGCCTGACTAGCGGAGTTCAGTATTTT; cdr3_aa: CASSLTSGVQYF
d_call: TRBD1; clone_size: many; j_call: TRBJ2-7; v_call: TRBV15; cdr3_nt: TGTGCCACCAGCAGAGGTCCTTCAGGGGGTGGCTACGAGCAGTACTTC; cdr3_aa: CATSRGPSGGGYEQYF
d_call: .; clone_size: many; j_call: TRBJ1-2; v_call: TRBV6-1; cdr3_nt: TGTGCCAGCAGACCAGGAGGCTCTAACTATGGCTACACCTTC; cdr3_aa: CASRPGGSNYGYTF
d_call: .; clone_size: many; j_call: TRBJ2-7; v_call: TRBV28; cdr3_nt: TGTGCCAGCAGCCAGACCTTGGGGGGAACCTACGAGCAGTACTTC; cdr3_aa: CASSQTLGGTYEQYF
d_call: .; clone_size: few; j_call: TRBJ2-3; v_call: TRBV7-2; cdr3_nt: TGTGCCAGCAGCTCCACAGTAGACACAGATACGCAGTATTTT; cdr3_aa: CASSSTVDTDTQYF
d_call: TRBD1; clone_size: few; j_call: TRBJ2-3; v_call: TRBV5-1; cdr3_nt: TGCGCCAGCAGCCTGACAGGGGACCGCACAGATACGCAGTATTTT; cdr3_aa: CASSLTGDRTDTQYF
d_call: .; clone_size: .; j_call: TRBJ2-7; v_call: TRBV9; cdr3_nt: TGTGCCAGCAGCGCCCCCGGACTGGACTACGAGCAGTACTTC; cdr3_aa: CASSAPGLDYEQYF
d_call: TRBD2; clone_size: many; j_call: TRBJ2-3; v_call: TRBV5-6; cdr3_nt: TGTGCCAGCAGCTTGGACCGCGGGGGGGCCATGGATACGCAGTATTTT; cdr3_aa: CASSLDRGGAMDTQYF
d_call: .; clone_size: many; j_call: TRBJ1-1; v_call: TRBV3-1; cdr3_nt: TGTGCCAGCAGCCAAGTCGGGGGGATGAACACTGAAGCTTTCTTT; cdr3_aa: CASSQVGGMNTEAFF
d_call: .; clone_size: many; j_call: TRBJ2-7; v_call: TRBV20-1; cdr3_nt: TGCAGTGCTAGAGATCGGACGGGAGCATACGAGCAGTACTTC; cdr3_aa: CSARDRTGAYEQYF
d_call: TRBD1; clone_size: few; j_call: TRBJ2-1; v_call: TRBV15; cdr3_nt: TGTGCCACCAGCCCGAGACAGGGAAACAATGAGCAGTTCTTC; cdr3_aa: CATSPRQGNNEQFF
d_call: TRBD2; clone_size: few; j_call: TRBJ2-1; v_call: TRBV20-1; cdr3_nt: TGCAGTGCACCCGGGGCTAGCGGGAAGGATGAGCAGTTCTTC; cdr3_aa: CSAPGASGKDEQFF
d_call: .; clone_size: .; j_call: TRBJ2-6; v_call: TRBV2; cdr3_nt: TGTGCCAGCAGTGCAGGGACCTCTGGGGCCAACGTCCTGACTTTC; cdr3_aa: CASSAGTSGANVLTF
d_call: .; clone_size: few; j_call: TRBJ2-3; v_call: TRBV4-3; cdr3_nt: TGCGCCAGCAGCCAAGTAGACGGGGTCACAGATACGCAGTATTTT; cdr3_aa: CASSQVDGVTDTQYF
d_call: .; clone_size: .; j_call: TRBJ2-1; v_call: TRBV5-1; cdr3_nt: TGCGCCAGCAGCTTGGAAGGCAGGGGCCATGAGCAGTTCTTC; cdr3_aa: CASSLEGRGHEQFF
d_call: TRBD1; clone_size: few; j_call: TRBJ1-6; v_call: TRBV5-4; cdr3_nt: TGTGCCAGCAGCCTGCAACCCGGGACAGGGTACAATAATTCACCCCTCCACTTT; cdr3_aa: CASSLQPGTGYNNSPLHF
d_call: .; clone_size: .; j_call: TRBJ2-3; v_call: TRBV28; cdr3_nt: TGTGCCAGCAGCCTGATGACGGGGGTGAGCTACACAGATACGCAGTATTTT; cdr3_aa: CASSLMTGVSYTDTQYF
d_call: .; clone_size: few; j_call: TRBJ2-5; v_call: TRBV6-6; cdr3_nt: TGTGCCAGCAGCCCTACAGGTCCCGAGACCCAGTACTTC; cdr3_aa: CASSPTGPETQYF
d_call: TRBD2; clone_size: .; j_call: TRBJ2-3; v_call: TRBV25-1; cdr3_nt: TGTGCCAGCAGTGAATTCATAGCGGGGGGCCCGGCGAGGGGTACGCAGTATTTT; cdr3_aa: CASSEFIAGGPARGTQYF
d_call: .; clone_size: many; j_call: TRBJ2-6; v_call: TRBV12-3/TRBV12-4; cdr3_nt: TGTGCCAGCAGTCGTTCTGGGGACTCTGGGGCCAACGTCCTGACTTTC; cdr3_aa: CASSRSGDSGANVLTF
d_call: .; clone_size: many; j_call: TRBJ2-1; v_call: TRBV20-1; cdr3_nt: TGCAGTGCTAGCCAGGACAGAAACAATGAGCAGTTCTTC; cdr3_aa: CSASQDRNNEQFF
d_call: .; clone_size: .; j_call: TRBJ1-2; v_call: TRBV6-2/TRBV6-3; cdr3_nt: TGTGCCAGCAGTACTACACCGGGACTTGGGGGCTACACCTTC; cdr3_aa: CASSTTPGLGGYTF
d_call: TRBD2; clone_size: .; j_call: TRBJ2-5; v_call: TRBV2; cdr3_nt: TGTGCCAGCAGTGAAGGGATAGCGGGGCTATCGGAGACCCAGTACTTC; cdr3_aa: CASSEGIAGLSETQYF
d_call: TRBD2; clone_size: many; j_call: TRBJ2-2; v_call: TRBV28; cdr3_nt: TGTGCCAGCAGAGGGGCGGGACTAGGACGAGGGACCGGGGAGCTGTTTTTT; cdr3_aa: CASRGAGLGRGTGELFF
d_call: TRBD2; clone_size: many; j_call: TRBJ2-1; v_call: TRBV20-1; cdr3_nt: TGCAGTGCGCCCAATAGCGGGAGCGGGGGTGAGCAGTTCTTC; cdr3_aa: CSAPNSGSGGEQFF
d_call: TRBD2; clone_size: .; j_call: TRBJ2-5; v_call: TRBV6-1; cdr3_nt: TGTGCCAGCAGAGCGGGACTAGAAGAGACCCAGTACTTC; cdr3_aa: CASRAGLEETQYF
d_call: .; clone_size: many; j_call: TRBJ1-1; v_call: TRBV5-1; cdr3_nt: TGCGCCAGCAGCACCGGACTGGCTGGTACTTTCTTT; cdr3_aa: CASSTGLAGTFF
d_call: .; clone_size: few; j_call: TRBJ2-7; v_call: TRBV7-2; cdr3_nt: TGTGCCAGCAGCTTGACTGAGGATGTGAGCGAGCAGTACTTC; cdr3_aa: CASSLTEDVSEQYF
d_call: TRBD1; clone_size: .; j_call: TRBJ2-2; v_call: TRBV27; cdr3_nt: TGTGCCAGCAGACGGACAGGATCCGCGAACACCGGGGAGCTGTTTTTT; cdr3_aa: CASRRTGSANTGELFF
d_call: TRBD1; clone_size: .; j_call: TRBJ2-7; v_call: TRBV5-1; cdr3_nt: TGCGCCAGCAGGGGACAGGGGGGAACCTACGAGCAGTACTTC; cdr3_aa: CASRGQGGTYEQYF
d_call: TRBD1; clone_size: .; j_call: TRBJ2-3; v_call: TRBV4-3; cdr3_nt: TGCGCCAGCAGCCAGAACGCAGGGGGCCCCAGCACAGATACGCAGTATTTT; cdr3_aa: CASSQNAGGPSTDTQYF
d_call: TRBD2; clone_size: few; j_call: TRBJ2-1; v_call: TRBV25-1; cdr3_nt: TGTGCCAGCAGTGAAGCGGGAGGGCCCTTCAATGAGCAGTTCTTC; cdr3_aa: CASSEAGGPFNEQFF
d_call: .; clone_size: .; j_call: TRBJ2-3; v_call: TRBV3-1; cdr3_nt: TGTGCCAGCAGCCACCCGAAAACAACAGAGTTAAACACAGATACGCAGTATTTT; cdr3_aa: CASSHPKTTELNTDTQYF
d_call: TRBD2; clone_size: many; j_call: TRBJ2-2; v_call: TRBV27; cdr3_nt: TGTGCCAGCAGTTTTGGTACTAGCGGCACCGGGGAGCTGTTTTTT; cdr3_aa: CASSFGTSGTGELFF
d_call: .; clone_size: .; j_call: TRBJ2-2; v_call: TRBV6-2/TRBV6-3; cdr3_nt: TGTGCCAGCAGAAATAGAGCGGCAGGCACCGGGGAGCTGTTTTTT; cdr3_aa: CASRNRAAGTGELFF
d_call: TRBD2; clone_size: many; j_call: TRBJ2-2; v_call: TRBV10-3; cdr3_nt: TGTGCCATCAGTAGACTAGCGGGAGTCGGGGAGCTGTTTTTT; cdr3_aa: CAISRLAGVGELFF
d_call: TRBD2; clone_size: .; j_call: TRBJ2-1; v_call: TRBV5-6; cdr3_nt: TGTGCCAGCAGCTTGTATAGCGGGGGGGCGTGGAATGAGCAGTTCTTC; cdr3_aa: CASSLYSGGAWNEQFF
d_call: TRBD2; clone_size: many; j_call: TRBJ2-2; v_call: TRBV11-2; cdr3_nt: TGTGCCAGCAGCTTATATAGCGGGGCCAACACCGGGGAGCTGTTTTTT; cdr3_aa: CASSLYSGANTGELFF
d_call: TRBD1; clone_size: many; j_call: TRBJ1-4; v_call: TRBV11-2; cdr3_nt: TGTGCCAGCAGCGCTCCGGGACAGGGAAATGAAAAACTGTTTTTT; cdr3_aa: CASSAPGQGNEKLFF
d_call: TRBD2; clone_size: few; j_call: TRBJ2-1; v_call: TRBV20-1; cdr3_nt: TGCAGTGCTAGCTCGACTAGCGGAATAAATGAGCAGTTCTTC; cdr3_aa: CSASSTSGINEQFF
d_call: TRBD1; clone_size: .; j_call: TRBJ1-3; v_call: TRBV4-1; cdr3_nt: TGCGCCAGCAGCCAAGCCGGGACAGGACACCTCTCTGGAAACACCATATATTTT; cdr3_aa: CASSQAGTGHLSGNTIYF
d_call: .; clone_size: .; j_call: TRBJ1-5; v_call: TRBV14; cdr3_nt: TGTGCCAGCAGCCAAGATACGGGAAGCCCCCAGCATTTT; cdr3_aa: CASSQDTGSPQHF
d_call: TRBD1; clone_size: few; j_call: TRBJ1-6; v_call: TRBV5-5; cdr3_nt: TGTGCCAGCAGCAGGACAGGGAATTCACCCCTCCACTTT; cdr3_aa: CASSRTGNSPLHF
d_call: .; clone_size: .; j_call: TRBJ1-1; v_call: TRBV5-6; cdr3_nt: TGTGCCAGCAGCTACGGGGAGGGAGTCACTGAAGCTTTCTTT; cdr3_aa: CASSYGEGVTEAFF
d_call: TRBD2; clone_size: .; j_call: TRBJ2-7; v_call: TRBV5-1; cdr3_nt: TGCGCCAGCAGCTGGACTAGCGGACCCTCCTACGAGCAGTACTTC; cdr3_aa: CASSWTSGPSYEQYF
d_call: .; clone_size: few; j_call: TRBJ2-4; v_call: TRBV20-1; cdr3_nt: TGCAGTGCTAGAGATTACGATGCAGCCAAAAACATTCAGTACTTC; cdr3_aa: CSARDYDAAKNIQYF
d_call: .; clone_size: many; j_call: TRBJ2-2; v_call: TRBV4-2; cdr3_nt: TGTGCCAGCAGCCAAGGGCGGACCGGGGAGCTGTTTTTT; cdr3_aa: CASSQGRTGELFF
d_call: .; clone_size: many; j_call: TRBJ1-1; v_call: TRBV15; cdr3_nt: TGTGCCACCAGCTACACAGGGAGCACTGAAGCTTTCTTT; cdr3_aa: CATSYTGSTEAFF
d_call: .; clone_size: .; j_call: TRBJ2-5; v_call: TRBV24-1; cdr3_nt: TGTGCCACCAGTGATCAAACCGGGACTTTCCAAGAGACCCAGTACTTC; cdr3_aa: CATSDQTGTFQETQYF
d_call: .; clone_size: many; j_call: TRBJ1-1; v_call: TRBV7-2; cdr3_nt: TGTGCCAGCAGCTTAGAACAGGGTCGGAACACTGAAGCTTTCTTT; cdr3_aa: CASSLEQGRNTEAFF
d_call: TRBD1; clone_size: .; j_call: TRBJ1-5; v_call: TRBV4-1; cdr3_nt: TGCGCCAGCAGCGGGACAGGGATTTATAGCAATCAGCCCCAGCATTTT; cdr3_aa: CASSGTGIYSNQPQHF
d_call: TRBD2; clone_size: many; j_call: TRBJ2-5; v_call: TRBV12-3/TRBV12-4; cdr3_nt: TGTGCCAGCAGTTTAGCGGGAGGGGAGACCCAGTACTTC; cdr3_aa: CASSLAGGETQYF
d_call: .; clone_size: few; j_call: TRBJ1-4; v_call: TRBV20-1; cdr3_nt: TGCAGTGCTACCCGACCCCGGGACACTAATGAAAAACTGTTTTTT; cdr3_aa: CSATRPRDTNEKLFF
d_call: .; clone_size: few; j_call: TRBJ1-2; v_call: TRBV7-2; cdr3_nt: TGTGCCAGCAGCCCAATGACGACGGGCTACACCTTC; cdr3_aa: CASSPMTTGYTF
d_call: TRBD1; clone_size: many; j_call: TRBJ2-3; v_call: TRBV5-6; cdr3_nt: TGTGCCAGCAGCTTCACAGGGGTAGATACGCAGTATTTT; cdr3_aa: CASSFTGVDTQYF
d_call: TRBD1; clone_size: few; j_call: TRBJ1-5; v_call: TRBV20-1; cdr3_nt: TGCAGTGCCCCGAGACAGGGAGATCAGCCCCAGCATTTT; cdr3_aa: CSAPRQGDQPQHF